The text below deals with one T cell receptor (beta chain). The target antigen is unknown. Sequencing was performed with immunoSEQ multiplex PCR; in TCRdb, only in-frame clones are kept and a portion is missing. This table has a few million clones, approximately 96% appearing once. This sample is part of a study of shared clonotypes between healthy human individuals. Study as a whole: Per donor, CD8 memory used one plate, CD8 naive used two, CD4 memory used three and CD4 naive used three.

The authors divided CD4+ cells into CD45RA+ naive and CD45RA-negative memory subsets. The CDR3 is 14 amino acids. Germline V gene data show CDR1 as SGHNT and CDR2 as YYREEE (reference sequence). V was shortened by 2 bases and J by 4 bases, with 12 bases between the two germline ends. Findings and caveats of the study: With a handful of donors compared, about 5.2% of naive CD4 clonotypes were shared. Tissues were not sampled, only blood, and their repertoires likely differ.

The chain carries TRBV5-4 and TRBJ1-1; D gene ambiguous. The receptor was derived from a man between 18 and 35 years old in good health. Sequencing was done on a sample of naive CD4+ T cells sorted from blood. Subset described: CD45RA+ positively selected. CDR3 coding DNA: TGTGCCAGCAGCTTCTTCGGGGTGGGCACTGAAGCTTTCTTT. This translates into CASSFFGVGTEAFF.